The 5 T cell receptor beta chains below all came from one sample that was sequenced in a study of Graves' ophthalmopathy and Graves' hyperthyroidism. RNA transcripts yielded amplified TCR beta CDR3 regions. The workflow started with a first-round RT-PCR run with HTBI primers and then moved on to a second-round multiplex PCR. TCRdb fed the multiplex PCR reads into MiXCR, producing one record per CDR3 protein. The sample records 450,000 or so distinct CDR3 sequences, about an eighth being singletons. Input material: blood. The receptors shown here come from a woman under 40 with Graves' ophthalmopathy.

In this sample, this clonotype turned up a few times. This chain uses TRBV5-1 with TRBJ2-2, with no clear D. CDR1 is SGHRS and CDR2 is YFSETQ in the germline V gene. This CDR3 has 15 amino acids. Between the trimmed V and J ends, which lost 0 bases and 0 bases, there was a span of 6 bases. The CDR3 nucleotides read TGCGCCAGCAGCTTGGCGTCAGCGAACACCGGGGAGCTGTTTTTT. Translating it yields CASSLASANTGELFF.

This clonotype has ten or more counts. The chain couples TRBV20-1 to TRBJ1-5; D gene ambiguous. Germline loops: CDR1 DFQATT, CDR2 SNEGSKA (reference sequence). The CDR3 covers 11 residues. Deletions cut 0 bases from V and 9 bases from J, with 6 bases between. CDR3 DNA sequence: TGCAGTGCTAGAGAGGGATGGCCCCAGCATTTT. This codes for CSAREGWPQHF.

There are many counts of this clonotype. V and J are TRBV14 and TRBJ2-2; D unresolved. The CDR3 sequence is 13 residues long. Trimming removed 2 bases from V and 1 base from J, with 2 bases in between. CDR1 and CDR2 (germline): SGHDN, FVKESK. CDR3 bases: TGTGCCAGCAGCCAACAGAACACCGGGGAGCTGTTTTTT. Translating gives CASSQQNTGELFF.

There are many counts of this clonotype. V is TRBV30 and J is TRBJ1-5; 9 bases fit TRBD1. The CDR3 spans 13 residues. The V gene's germline CDR1 is GTSNPN and CDR2 SVGIG (reference sequence). The trim removed 1 base at V and 5 bases at J, leaving 0 bases unmatched. The CDR3 nucleotides are TGTGCCTGGAGTGGGGACAGGGATCAGCCCCAGCATTTT. As protein: CAWSGDRDQPQHF.

This clonotype was detected only a few times. CDR3 sequence (DNA): TGTGCCTGGAGACCAGCGGCTGGAGGCTACACCTTC. It codes for CAWRPAAGGYTF. The chain couples TRBV30 to TRBJ1-2, with D unclear. V was clipped by 3 bases and J by 8 bases, with 13 bases between them. CDR3 length: 12 amino acids. Germline V gene lookup returns CDR1 GTSNPN and CDR2 SVGIG (reference sequence).